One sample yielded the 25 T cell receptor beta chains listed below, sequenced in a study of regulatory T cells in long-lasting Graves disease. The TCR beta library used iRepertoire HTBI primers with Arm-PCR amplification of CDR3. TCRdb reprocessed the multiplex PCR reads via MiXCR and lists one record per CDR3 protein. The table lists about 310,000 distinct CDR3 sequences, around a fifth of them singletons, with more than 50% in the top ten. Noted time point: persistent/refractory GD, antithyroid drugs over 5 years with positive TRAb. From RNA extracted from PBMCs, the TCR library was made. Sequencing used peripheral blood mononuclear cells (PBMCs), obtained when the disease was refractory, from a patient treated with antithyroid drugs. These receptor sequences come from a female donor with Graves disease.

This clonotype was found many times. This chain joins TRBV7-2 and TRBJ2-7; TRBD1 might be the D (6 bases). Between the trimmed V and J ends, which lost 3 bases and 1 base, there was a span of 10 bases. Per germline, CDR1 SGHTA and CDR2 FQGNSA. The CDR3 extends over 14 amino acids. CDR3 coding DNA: TGTGCCAGCAGCTTGGGGGCAGGGTCCTACGAGCAGTACTTC. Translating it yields CASSLGAGSYEQYF.

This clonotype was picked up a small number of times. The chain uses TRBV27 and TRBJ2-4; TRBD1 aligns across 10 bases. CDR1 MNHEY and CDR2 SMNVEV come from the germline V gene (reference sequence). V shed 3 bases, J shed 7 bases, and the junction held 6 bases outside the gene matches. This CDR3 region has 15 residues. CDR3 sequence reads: CASSFTGTGVNIQYF. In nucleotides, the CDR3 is TGTGCCAGCAGTTTCACGGGGACAGGGGTTAACATTCAGTACTTC.

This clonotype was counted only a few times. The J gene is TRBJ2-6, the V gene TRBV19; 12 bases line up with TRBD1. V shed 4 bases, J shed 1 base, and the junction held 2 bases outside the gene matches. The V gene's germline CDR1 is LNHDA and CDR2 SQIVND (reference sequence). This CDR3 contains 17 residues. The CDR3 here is CASSRDRGLSGANVLTF. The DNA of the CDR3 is TGTGCCAGTAGTAGGGACAGGGGGCTTTCTGGGGCCAACGTCCTGACTTTC.

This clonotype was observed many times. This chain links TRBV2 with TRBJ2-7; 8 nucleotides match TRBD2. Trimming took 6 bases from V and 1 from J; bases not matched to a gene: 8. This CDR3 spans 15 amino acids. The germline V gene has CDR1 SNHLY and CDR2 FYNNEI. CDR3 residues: CASSRGSGASYEQYF. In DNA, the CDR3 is TGTGCCAGCAGCCGGGGTAGCGGGGCATCCTACGAGCAGTACTTC.

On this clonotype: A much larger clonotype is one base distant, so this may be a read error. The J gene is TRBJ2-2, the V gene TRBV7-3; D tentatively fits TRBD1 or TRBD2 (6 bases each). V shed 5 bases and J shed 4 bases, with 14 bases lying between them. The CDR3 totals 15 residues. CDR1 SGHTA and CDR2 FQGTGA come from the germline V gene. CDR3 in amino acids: CASSIRGGPTGELFF. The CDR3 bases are TGTGCCAGCAGCATCAGGGGAGGTCCCACCGGGGAGCTGTTTTTT.

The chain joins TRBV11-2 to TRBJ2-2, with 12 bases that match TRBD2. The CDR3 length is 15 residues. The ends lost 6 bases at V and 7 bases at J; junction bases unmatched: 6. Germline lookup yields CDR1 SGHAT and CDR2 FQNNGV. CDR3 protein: CASSSRLAGDGELFF. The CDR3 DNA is TGTGCCAGCAGTTCCAGACTAGCGGGAGACGGGGAGCTGTTTTTT.

The CDR3 sequence is CAWSTGTATGELFF. The CDR3 DNA reads TGTGCCTGGAGTACGGGGACAGCCACCGGGGAGCTGTTTTTT. The chain recombines TRBV30 with TRBJ2-2; 7 positions match TRBD1. The CDR3 length is 14 residues. J was trimmed by 4 bases and V by 2 bases; bases with no gene match: 4. From germline, CDR1 is GTSNPN and CDR2 SVGIG (reference sequence). The full variable domain, with the rest looked up from reference TRBV30 and TRBJ2-2, is SQTIHQWPATLVQPVGSPLSLECTVEGTSNPNLYWYRQAAGRGLQLLFYSVGIGQISSEVPQNLSASRPQDRQFILSSKKLLLSDSGFYLCAWSTGTATGELFFGEGSRLTVL.

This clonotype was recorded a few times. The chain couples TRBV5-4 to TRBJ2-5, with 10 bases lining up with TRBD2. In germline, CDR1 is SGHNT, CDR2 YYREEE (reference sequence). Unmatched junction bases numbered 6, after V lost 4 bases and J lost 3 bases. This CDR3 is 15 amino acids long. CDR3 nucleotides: TGTGCCAGCAGCGGCGGACTAGCGGCCGAAGAGACCCAGTACTTC. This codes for CASSGGLAAEETQYF.

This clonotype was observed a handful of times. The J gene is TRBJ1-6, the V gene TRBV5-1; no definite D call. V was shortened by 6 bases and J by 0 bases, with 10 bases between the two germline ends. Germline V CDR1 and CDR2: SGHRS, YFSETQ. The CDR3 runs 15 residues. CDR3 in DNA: TGCGCCAGCAAAAGTTCGAGCTCCTATAATTCACCCCTCCACTTT. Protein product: CASKSSSSYNSPLHF. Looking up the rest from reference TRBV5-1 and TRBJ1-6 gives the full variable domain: KAGVTQTPRYLIKTRGQQVTLSCSPISGHRSVSWYQQTPGQGLQFLFEYFSETQRNKGNFPGRFSGRQFSNSRSEMNVSTLELGDSALYLCASKSSSSYNSPLHFGNGTRLTVT.

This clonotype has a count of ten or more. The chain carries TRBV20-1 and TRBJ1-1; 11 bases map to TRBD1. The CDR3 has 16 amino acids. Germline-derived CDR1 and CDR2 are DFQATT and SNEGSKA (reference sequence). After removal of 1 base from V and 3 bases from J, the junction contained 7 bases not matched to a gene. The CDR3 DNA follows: TGCAGTGCTAGAGCACGGACAGGGGGCCGGGACACTGAAGCTTTCTTT. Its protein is CSARARTGGRDTEAFF.

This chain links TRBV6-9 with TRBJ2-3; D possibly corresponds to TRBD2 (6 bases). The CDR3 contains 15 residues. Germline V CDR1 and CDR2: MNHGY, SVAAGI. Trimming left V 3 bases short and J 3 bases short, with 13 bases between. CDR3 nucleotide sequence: TGTGCCAGCAGTTACGCTTTCGGGGGAACAGATACGCAGTATTTT. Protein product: CASSYAFGGTDTQYF.

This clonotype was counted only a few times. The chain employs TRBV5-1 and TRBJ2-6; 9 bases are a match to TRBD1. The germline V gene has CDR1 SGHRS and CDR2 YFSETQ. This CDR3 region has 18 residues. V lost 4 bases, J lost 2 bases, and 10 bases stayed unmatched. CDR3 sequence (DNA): TGCGCCAGCAGCCGGGGACAGGGAATGGGAACTGGGGCCAACGTCCTGACTTTC. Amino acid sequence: CASSRGQGMGTGANVLTF.

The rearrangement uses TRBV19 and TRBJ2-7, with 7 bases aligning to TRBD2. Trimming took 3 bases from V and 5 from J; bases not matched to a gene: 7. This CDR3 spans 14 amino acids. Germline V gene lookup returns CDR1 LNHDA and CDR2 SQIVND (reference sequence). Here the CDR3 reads CASSIGRENHEQYF. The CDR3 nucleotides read TGTGCCAGTAGTATCGGGCGGGAGAATCACGAGCAGTACTTC.

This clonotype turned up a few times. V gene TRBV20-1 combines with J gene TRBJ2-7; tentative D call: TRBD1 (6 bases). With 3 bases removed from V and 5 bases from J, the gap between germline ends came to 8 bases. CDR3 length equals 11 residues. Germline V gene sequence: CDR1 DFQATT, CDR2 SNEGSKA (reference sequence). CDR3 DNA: TGCAGTGCTAGCAGGGGCCACGAGCAGTACTTC. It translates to CSASRGHEQYF.

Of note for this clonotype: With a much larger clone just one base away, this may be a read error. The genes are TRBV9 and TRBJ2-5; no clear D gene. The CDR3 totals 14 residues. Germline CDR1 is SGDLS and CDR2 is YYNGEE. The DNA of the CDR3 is TGTGCCGGCAGCGTAGGTCCGTCTCGGGAGACCCAGTACTTC. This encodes CAGSVGPSRETQYF.

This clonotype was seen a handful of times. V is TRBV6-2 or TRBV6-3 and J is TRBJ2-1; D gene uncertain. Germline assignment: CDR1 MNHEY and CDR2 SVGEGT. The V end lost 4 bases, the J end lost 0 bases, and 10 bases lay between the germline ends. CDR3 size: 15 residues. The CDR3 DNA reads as TGTGCCAGCAGTTCCGCGCAGAGCTCCTACAATGAGCAGTTCTTC. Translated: CASSSAQSSYNEQFF.

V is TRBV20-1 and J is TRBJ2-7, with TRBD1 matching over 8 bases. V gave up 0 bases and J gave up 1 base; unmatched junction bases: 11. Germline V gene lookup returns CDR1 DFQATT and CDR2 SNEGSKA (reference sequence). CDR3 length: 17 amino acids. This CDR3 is CSARDTLGGQGSYEQYF. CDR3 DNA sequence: TGCAGTGCTAGAGACACCTTGGGCGGACAGGGATCCTACGAGCAGTACTTC.

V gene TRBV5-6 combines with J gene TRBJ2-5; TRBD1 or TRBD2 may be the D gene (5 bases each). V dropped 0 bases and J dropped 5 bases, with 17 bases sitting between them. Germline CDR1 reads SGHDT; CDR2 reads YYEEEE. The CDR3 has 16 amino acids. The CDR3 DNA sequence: TGTGCCAGCAGCTTGGTGGTAATGGGGGAATGGGAGACCCAGTACTTC. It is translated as CASSLVVMGEWETQYF.

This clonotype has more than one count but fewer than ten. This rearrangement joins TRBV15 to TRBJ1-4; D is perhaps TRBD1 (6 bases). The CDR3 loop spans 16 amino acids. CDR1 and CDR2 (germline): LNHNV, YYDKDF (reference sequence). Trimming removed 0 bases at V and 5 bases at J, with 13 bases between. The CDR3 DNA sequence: TGTGCCACCAGCAGAGATTTGTACAGGGAAAATGAAAAACTGTTTTTT. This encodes CATSRDLYRENEKLFF.

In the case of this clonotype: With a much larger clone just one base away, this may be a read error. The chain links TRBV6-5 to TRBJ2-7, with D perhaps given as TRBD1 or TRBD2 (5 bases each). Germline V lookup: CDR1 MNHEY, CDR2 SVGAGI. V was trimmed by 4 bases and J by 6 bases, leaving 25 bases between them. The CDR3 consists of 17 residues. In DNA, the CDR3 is TGTGCCAGCAGTTTTCTTCAGGGCGTTGGAGCGGCCTTCGAGCAGTACTTC. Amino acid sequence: CASSFLQGVGAAFEQYF.

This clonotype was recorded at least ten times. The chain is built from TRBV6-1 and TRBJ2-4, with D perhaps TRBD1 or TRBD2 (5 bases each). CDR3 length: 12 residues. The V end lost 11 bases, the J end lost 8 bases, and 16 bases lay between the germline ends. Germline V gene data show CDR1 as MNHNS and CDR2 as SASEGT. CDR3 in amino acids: CAARGGLDIQYF. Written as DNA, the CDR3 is TGTGCCGCTCGGGGCGGGTTGGACATTCAGTACTTC.

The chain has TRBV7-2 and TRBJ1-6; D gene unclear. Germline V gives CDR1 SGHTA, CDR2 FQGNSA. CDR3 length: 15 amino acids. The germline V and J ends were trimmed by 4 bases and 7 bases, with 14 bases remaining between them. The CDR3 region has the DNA TGTGCCAGCAGCTCCTCCCTACTGGGAAATTCACCCCTCCACTTT. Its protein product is CASSSSLLGNSPLHF.

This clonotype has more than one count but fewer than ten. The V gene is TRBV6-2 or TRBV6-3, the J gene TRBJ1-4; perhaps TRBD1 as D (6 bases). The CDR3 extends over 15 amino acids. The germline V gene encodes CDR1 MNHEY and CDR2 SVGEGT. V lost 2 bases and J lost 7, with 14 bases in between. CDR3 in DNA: TGTGCCAGCAGTTACGAGGGGGGCCCATTTGAAAAACTGTTTTTT. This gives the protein CASSYEGGPFEKLFF.

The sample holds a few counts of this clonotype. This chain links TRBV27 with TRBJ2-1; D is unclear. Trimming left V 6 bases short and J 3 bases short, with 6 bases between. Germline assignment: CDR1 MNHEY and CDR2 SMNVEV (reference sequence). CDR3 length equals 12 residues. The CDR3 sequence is CASSRDYNEQFF. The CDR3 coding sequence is TGTGCCAGCAGCCGTGACTACAATGAGCAGTTCTTC.

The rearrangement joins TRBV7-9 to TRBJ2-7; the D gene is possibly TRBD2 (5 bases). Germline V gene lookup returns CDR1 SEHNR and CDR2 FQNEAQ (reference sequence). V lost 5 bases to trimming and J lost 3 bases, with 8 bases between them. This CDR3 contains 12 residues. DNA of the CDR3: TGTGCCAGCAGCCAACGGGACTACGAGCAGTACTTC. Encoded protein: CASSQRDYEQYF.